This T cell receptor (beta chain) was identified during a study of cytomegalovirus exposure and HLA in healthy donors. Background on the study: The 120 validation repertoires, a later analysis reported, used the same platform as the roughly 660 repertoires from the first cohort.

Comment on this clone: Its antigen is unidentified.

Regarding the study as a whole: As was reported, the classifier diagnosed cytomegalovirus status with high specificity and sensitivity.

Sequencing was performed with immunoSEQ multiplex PCR; in TCRdb, only in-frame clones are kept and a portion is missing. The top ten clones hold over 12% of a sample with a few hundred thousand clones, 65% to 85% of them seen once. The CDR3 is 12 amino acids. V lost 6 bases and J 5 bases, leaving 11 bases between the germline ends. CDR1 MDHEN and CDR2 SYDVKM come from the germline V gene. The rearrangement uses TRBV28 and TRBJ2-7, with D uncertain. This sequence was found in a woman in her thirties in good health and CMV-seropositive. The source material was PBMCs. CDR3 region: CASSRSTDEQYF. CDR3 in DNA: TGTGCCAGCAGCCGAAGTACGGACGAGCAGTACTTC.